Listed below are T cell receptor beta chains from one sample, sequenced in a study of T cells in narcolepsy. Profiling relied on immunoSEQ multiplex PCR, and the TCRdb table lists in-frame clones only, not all of them. The sample has 36,000 or so clones, around 90% seen once. The sequencing sample was made of CD45RA- memory CD4+ T cells from PBMCs. The receptor source for this set is a human donor with narcolepsy. The conserved cysteine and the conserved F or W are not part of the CDR3 here.

v_gene | CDR3aa
TRBV7-2 | ASSHTAGTGKNQPQH
TRBV29-1 | SVGGSVAGAGELF
TRBV5-1 | ASSRGHPTNTGELF
TRBV5-6 | ASSSRGSGSWLF
TRBV2 | ASSPLLREHSGANVLT
TRBV7-8 | ASSWPGQAANTGELF
TRBV6-1 | ASSVEGSKNIQY
TRBV7-2 | ASSGWTLGETQY
TRBV7-2 | ASSFRGLTDEQF
TRBV13 | ASSSGADTQY
TRBV28 | ASRLGTGGEQY
TRBV6-4 | ASSDPQTGASNQPQH
TRBV28 | ASRLGQLTGELF
TRBV15 | ATSREARETQY
TRBV10-1 | ASSEVGKGYSTIGYT
TRBV10-3 | AISESVGTANTGELF
TRBV4-2 | ASSQSSGRDEQY
TRBV15 | ATSRDGEQGGELF
TRBV11-2 | ASRRTGNYGYT
TRBV11-1 | ASRDKGIPTEAF
TRBV28 | ASSPFTSGGAYEQY
TRBV7-8 | ASSSLRDGNIQY
TRBV5-1 | ASSALGQGQGAEAF
TRBV19 | ASSIGSGGSWGSADTQY
TRBV7-2 | ASSLLVANYGYT
TRBV5-1 | ASSLQGYEQY
TRBV7-2 | ASSAQGNQPQH
TRBV6-5 | ASSEGGTQETQY
TRBV7-9 | ASSSQGGSSYEQY
TRBV7-9 | ASRPPGAFNSPLH
TRBV7-9 | ASSYGRGNSPLH
TRBV7-2 | ASSFNPYEQY
TRBV9 | ASSSGRTTTNEKLF
TRBV6-6 | ASSYEDTRGYT
TRBV30 | AWRTPLGTSKKTQY
TRBV6-1 | ASTPGWNTEAF
TRBV5-1 | ASSSPSGVNNEQF
TRBV4-3 | ASRRTSGGADPGELF
TRBV19 | ASSAGGTINEQF
TRBV5-1 | ASSLSGASSYEQY
TRBV21-1 | ASSKPNTYEQY
TRBV18 | ASSPERGYEQY
TRBV28 | ASSLSTGEQY
TRBV15 | ATSPRGPTGIEKLF
TRBV9 | ASSVGVVSYEQY
TRBV15 | ATSRGGQGNEKLF
TRBV4-3 | ASSQDLRGPNYEQY
TRBV5-4 | ASSLAFRTGNTGELF
TRBV30 | AWSFISGEAF
TRBV2 | ASSARDRGNNEQF
TRBV7-2 | ASSLDRGPYEQY
TRBV11-2 | ASSMDRATDTQY
TRBV4-3 | ASSQITGGFHNSPLH
TRBV28 | ASTVTRGIYNTEAF